Included here is one T cell receptor beta chain sequence, with context. The repertoire was sequenced with immunoSEQ multiplex PCR; TCRdb's copy has only in-frame clones and lacks some. Of some 290,000 clones in the sample, about nine tenths were seen once. The sample originates from a study of blood T cell repertoires in COVID-19. CDR3 length equals 15 residues. CDR1 and CDR2 from the germline V gene are SEHNR and FQNEAQ (reference sequence). The trim removed 2 bases at V and 4 bases at J, leaving 1 base unmatched. The chain uses TRBV7-9 and TRBJ2-3, with TRBD2 identical over 12 bases. Source material: PBMCs or T cells enriched from blood (not recorded which). The source of this sequence is a woman aged 35 to 49 with acute COVID-19. CDR3 loop: CASSLLAGGPDTQYF. For the CDR3, the DNA is TGTGCCAGCAGCTTACTAGCGGGGGGGCCAGATACGCAGTATTTT.